The following is a T cell receptor beta chain sequence with its context. The antigen is undetermined. Germline lookup yields CDR1 ENHRY and CDR2 SYGVKD. The CDR3 extends over 12 amino acids. Trimming cost V 6 bases and J 8 bases, with 11 bases left between them. This sample was taken from a study of shared clonotypes between healthy human individuals. Assay used: immunoSEQ multiplex PCR; TCRdb lists only in-frame clones, some missing. The sample yields roughly 1.4 million clones, just under 99% seen once. Study results and caveats: When compared with the clonotypes that were shared by all four sorted-subset donors, the non-shared clonotypes turned out to have lower generation probabilities.

The TCR comes from a man aged 25 to 40 in good health. Material: naive CD4+ T cells sorted from blood. Regarding subset: CD45RA+ positively selected. V and J are TRBV10-3 and TRBJ2-1; no reliable D call. The CDR3 spells CAISHSRDEQFF. The DNA of the CDR3 is TGTGCCATCAGCCACTCACGAGATGAGCAGTTCTTC.